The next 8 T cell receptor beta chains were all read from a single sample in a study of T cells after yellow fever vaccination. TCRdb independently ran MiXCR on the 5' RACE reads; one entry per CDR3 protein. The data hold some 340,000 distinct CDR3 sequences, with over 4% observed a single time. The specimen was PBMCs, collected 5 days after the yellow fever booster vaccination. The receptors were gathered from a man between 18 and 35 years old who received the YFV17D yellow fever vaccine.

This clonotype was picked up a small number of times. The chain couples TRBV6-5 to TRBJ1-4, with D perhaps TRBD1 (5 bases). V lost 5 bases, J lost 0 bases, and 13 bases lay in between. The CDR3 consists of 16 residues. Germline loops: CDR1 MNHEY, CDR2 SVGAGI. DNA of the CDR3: TGTGCCAGCAGTACTCGTTCGGGGGCAACTAATGAAAAACTGTTTTTT. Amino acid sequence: CASSTRSGATNEKLFF.

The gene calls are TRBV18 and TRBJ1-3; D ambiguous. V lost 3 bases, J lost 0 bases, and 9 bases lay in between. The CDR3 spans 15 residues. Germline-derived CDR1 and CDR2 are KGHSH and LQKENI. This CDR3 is CASSPPVGSGNTIYF. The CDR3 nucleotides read TGTGCCAGCTCACCGCCGGTAGGCTCTGGAAACACCATATATTTT.

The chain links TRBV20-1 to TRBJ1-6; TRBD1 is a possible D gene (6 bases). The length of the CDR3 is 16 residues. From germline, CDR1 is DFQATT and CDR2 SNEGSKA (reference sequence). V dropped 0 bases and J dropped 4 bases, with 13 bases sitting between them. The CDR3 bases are TGCAGTGCTAGAGAAAGGAGCCAGGGGTATAATTCACCCCTCCACTTT. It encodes CSARERSQGYNSPLHF.

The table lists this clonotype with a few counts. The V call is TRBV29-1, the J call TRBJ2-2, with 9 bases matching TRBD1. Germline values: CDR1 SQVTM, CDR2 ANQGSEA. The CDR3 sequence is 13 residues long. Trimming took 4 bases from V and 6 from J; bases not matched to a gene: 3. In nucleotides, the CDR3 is TGCAGCGTTGGACAGGGGGGGTCCGGGGAGCTGTTTTTT. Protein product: CSVGQGGSGELFF.

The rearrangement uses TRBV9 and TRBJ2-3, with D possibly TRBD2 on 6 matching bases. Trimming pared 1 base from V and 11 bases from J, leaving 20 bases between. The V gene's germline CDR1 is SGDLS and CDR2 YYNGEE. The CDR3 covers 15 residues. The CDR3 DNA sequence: TGTGCCAGCAGCGTAACCGGGGGAGCCGTTCGGGGGCAGTATTTT. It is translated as CASSVTGGAVRGQYF.

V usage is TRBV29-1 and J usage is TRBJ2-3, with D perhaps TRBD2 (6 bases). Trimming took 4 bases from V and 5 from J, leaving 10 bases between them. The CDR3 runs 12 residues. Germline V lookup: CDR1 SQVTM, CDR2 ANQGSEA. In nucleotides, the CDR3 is TGCAGCGTTGGGGACTCTCGAGATACGCAGTATTTT. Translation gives CSVGDSRDTQYF.

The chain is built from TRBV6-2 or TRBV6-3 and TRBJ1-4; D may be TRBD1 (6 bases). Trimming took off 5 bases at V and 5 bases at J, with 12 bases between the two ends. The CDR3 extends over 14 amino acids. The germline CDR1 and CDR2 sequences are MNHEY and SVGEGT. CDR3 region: CASSPDRKNEKLFF. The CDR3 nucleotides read TGTGCCAGCAGTCCTGACAGGAAAAATGAAAAACTGTTTTTT.

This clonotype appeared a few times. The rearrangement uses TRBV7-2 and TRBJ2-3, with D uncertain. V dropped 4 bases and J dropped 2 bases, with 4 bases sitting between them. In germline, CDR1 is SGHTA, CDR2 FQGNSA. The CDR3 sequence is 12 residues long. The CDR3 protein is CASSSITDTQYF. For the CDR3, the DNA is TGTGCCAGCAGCTCTATCACAGATACGCAGTATTTT. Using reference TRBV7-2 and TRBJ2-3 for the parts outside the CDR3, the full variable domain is GAGVSQSPSNKVTEKGKDVELRCDPISGHTALYWYRQSLGQGLEFLIYFQGNSAPDKSGLPSDRFSAERTGGSVSTLTIQRTQQEDSAVYLCASSSITDTQYFGPGTRLTVL.